What follows are 23 T cell receptor beta chains derived from one specimen sequenced in a study of blood T cell repertoires in COVID-19. Some clones are missing from TCRdb's copy, which holds only in-frame ones; the method was immunoSEQ multiplex PCR. The profile covers some 250,000 clones, with around nine tenths appearing a single time and 0.99% taken by the ten largest. Sequencing was performed on peripheral blood. All receptors come from a woman aged 40 to 50 who had recovered from COVID-19.

The chain employs TRBV18 and TRBJ1-5, with 7 positions matching TRBD1. Trimming took 2 bases from V and 4 from J; bases not matched to a gene: 2. In germline, CDR1 is KGHSH, CDR2 LQKENI. The CDR3 contains 14 residues. This CDR3 is CASSPGQVNQPQHF. DNA of the CDR3: TGTGCCAGCTCACCAGGACAGGTAAATCAGCCCCAGCATTTT. Full variable domain (outside the CDR3, taken from reference TRBV18 and TRBJ1-5): NAGVMQNPRHLVRRRGQEARLRCSPMKGHSHVYWYRQLPEEGLKFMVYLQKENIIDESGMPKERFSAEFPKEGPSILRIQQVVRGDSAAYFCASSPGQVNQPQHFGDGTRLSIL.

This rearrangement joins TRBV19 to TRBJ2-7; 7 bases align to TRBD1. The CDR3 extends over 12 amino acids. Losses at the gene ends were 5 bases for V and 7 bases for J; bases not matched to a gene: 5. The germline CDR1 and CDR2 sequences are LNHDA and SQIVND (reference sequence). This CDR3 reads CASSPRQGEQYF. As DNA, the CDR3 is TGTGCCAGTAGTCCCAGACAGGGTGAGCAGTACTTC. Complete variable domain (other parts from reference TRBV19 and TRBJ2-7): DGGITQSPKYLFRKEGQNVTLSCEQNLNHDAMYWYRQDPGQGLRLIYYSQIVNDFQKGDIAEGYSVSREKKESFPLTVTSAQKNPTAFYLCASSPRQGEQYFGPGTRLTVT.

The chain uses TRBV27 and TRBJ1-4; D may be TRBD1 (5 bases). CDR1 is MNHEY, CDR2 SMNVEV, per germline (reference sequence). V lost 7 bases to trimming and J lost 0 bases, with 12 bases between them. The CDR3 is 15 amino acids. This CDR3 reads CASIWGDTTNEKLFF. CDR3 coding DNA: TGTGCCAGCATTTGGGGCGACACAACTAATGAAAAACTGTTTTTT.

Here the CDR3 reads CASSALGLAQSTDTQYF. The CDR3, as DNA: TGTGCCAGTAGCGCCCTGGGACTAGCGCAAAGCACAGATACGCAGTATTTT. This chain connects TRBV19 to TRBJ2-3, with 10 bases aligning to TRBD2. J lost 0 bases, V lost 6 bases, and 9 bases had no gene match. Germline CDR1 is LNHDA and CDR2 is SQIVND (reference sequence). This CDR3 spans 17 amino acids.

Only a few counts were recorded for this clone. The genes are TRBV5-5 and TRBJ1-2; weak D call: TRBD1 (5 bases). CDR1 and CDR2 from the germline V gene are SGHKS and YYEKEE (reference sequence). This CDR3 spans 14 amino acids. Trimming removed 5 bases at V and 4 bases at J, with 15 bases between. CDR3 coding DNA: TGTGCCAGCAGTATGATAGGGGCGGCCTATGGCTACACCTTC. Protein sequence: CASSMIGAAYGYTF.

This chain connects TRBV4-3 to TRBJ1-5; tentative D call: TRBD1 (6 bases). Germline assignment: CDR1 LGHNA and CDR2 YSLEER. This CDR3 region has 16 residues. Trimming removed 0 bases from V and 10 bases from J, with 19 bases in between. DNA for the CDR3: TGCGCCAGCAGCCAAGAGGCCAGGGGCTATCCGGAACCCCAGCATTTT. Encoded protein: CASSQEARGYPEPQHF.

This clone has only one observation. Germline and junction disagree at one end, which may indicate a read error. In nucleotides, the CDR3 is TGCGCCAGCAGCCCATCCGGGACAGACATCTCTGGGGCCAACGTTCTGACTTTC. Encoded protein: CASSPSGTDISGANVLTF. The chain combines TRBV4-3 with TRBJ2-6; 7 nucleotides agree with TRBD1. The germline gives CDR1 LGHNA, CDR2 YSLEER. This CDR3 contains 18 residues.

The chain combines TRBV21-1 with TRBJ1-2; TRBD1, the D gene given by the table, was not confirmed from the DNA. TRBV21-1 corresponds to a pseudogene. The CDR3 has 17 residues. The CDR3 DNA is TGTGCCAGCAGCAAAAGCAGGGGGGATCGCCATTATGGAGGCTACACCTTC. Its protein product is CASSKSRGDRHYGGYTF.

V is TRBV9 and J is TRBJ2-4; 11 bases agree with TRBD1. This CDR3 has 16 amino acids. Trimming cost V 3 bases and J 1 base; bases outside gene matches: 3. CDR1 is SGDLS and CDR2 is YYNGEE in the germline V gene. CDR3 in DNA: TGTGCCAGCAGCGGACGGGACAGGGGGGCCAAAAACATTCAGTACTTC. Its protein product is CASSGRDRGAKNIQYF.

This clone showed up just once. The chain carries TRBV12-2 and TRBJ1-1. TRBV12-2 is labeled a pseudogene. The CDR3 has 15 residues. This CDR3 reads CASRPEGGANTEAFF. CDR3 nucleotide sequence: TGTGCAAGTCGCCCCGAGGGGGGGGCAAACACTGAAGCTTTCTTT.

V and J are TRBV10-2 and TRBJ1-2, with TRBD1 matching 10 bases. After removal of 6 bases from V and 4 bases from J, the junction contained 8 bases not matched to a gene. The CDR3 is 15 amino acids. Per germline, CDR1 WSHSY and CDR2 SAAADI. The CDR3 protein is CASRTTGGPGYGYTF. CDR3 DNA: TGCGCCAGCAGGACGACAGGGGGCCCGGGCTATGGCTACACCTTC.

V is TRBV7-9 and J is TRBJ1-1; 9 nucleotides match TRBD1. The CDR3 loop spans 14 amino acids. Trimming cost V 5 bases and J 0 bases; bases outside gene matches: 1. Germline V gene data show CDR1 as SEHNR and CDR2 as FQNEAQ (reference sequence). For the CDR3, the DNA is TGTGCCAGCAGCAGGGACAGGGTGAACACTGAAGCTTTCTTT. Translation gives CASSRDRVNTEAFF.

This chain links TRBV6-4 with TRBJ2-1; 8 bases agree with TRBD2. The CDR3 extends over 20 amino acids. V gave up 7 bases and J gave up 4 bases; unmatched junction bases: 24. From germline, CDR1 is MRHNA and CDR2 SNTAGT. CDR3 protein: CASTLSDNSGRAPKYNEQFF. The CDR3 DNA follows: TGTGCCAGCACCCTGAGTGATAATTCCGGGAGGGCTCCAAAATACAATGAGCAGTTCTTC.

The chain joins TRBV9 to TRBJ2-1; 13 bases line up with TRBD2. The CDR3 is 16 amino acids. Germline lookup yields CDR1 SGDLS and CDR2 YYNGEE. Trimming cost V 3 bases and J 6 bases; bases outside gene matches: 6. The CDR3 DNA reads TGTGCCAGCAGCGCGACCGGGACTAGCGGGATCAATGAGCAGTTCTTC. Its translation is CASSATGTSGINEQFF.

V and J are TRBV24-1 and TRBJ2-5; a possible D gene is TRBD1 (6 bases). V lost 4 bases and J lost 4, with 12 bases in between. The germline V gene has CDR1 KGHDR and CDR2 SFDVKD. This CDR3 is built from 14 residues. The CDR3 loop is CATSDTTGPETQYF. CDR3 nucleotides: TGTGCCACCAGTGACACCACAGGGCCAGAGACCCAGTACTTC.

The rearrangement uses TRBV7-2 and TRBJ2-3; 7 nucleotides line up with TRBD1. The CDR3 is 14 amino acids. After removal of 5 bases from V and 1 base from J, the junction contained 3 bases not matched to a gene. Germline-derived CDR1 and CDR2 are SGHTA and FQGNSA. The CDR3 region is CASSSGQGTDTQYF. CDR3 nucleotides: TGTGCCAGCAGCAGTGGACAGGGCACAGATACGCAGTATTTT.

The gene calls are TRBV18 and TRBJ1-2; D is ambiguous. This CDR3 spans 13 amino acids. Germline CDR1 and CDR2: KGHSH and LQKENI. V lost 2 bases and J lost 8, with 12 bases in between. The DNA for the CDR3 is TGTGCCAGCTCACCAGGTCGGGGAGGCGGCTACACCTTC. The encoded protein is CASSPGRGGGYTF.

CDR3 sequence: CATSDTRGGRGGYTF. CDR3 DNA sequence: TGTGCCACCAGTGATACCCGCGGGGGGCGTGGCGGCTACACCTTC. V gene TRBV24-1 combines with J gene TRBJ1-2, with D possibly being TRBD1 (6 bases). The CDR3 loop spans 15 amino acids. Trimming pared 3 bases from V and 8 bases from J, leaving 18 bases between. In germline, CDR1 is KGHDR, CDR2 SFDVKD.

The chain employs TRBV19 and TRBJ2-1; a possible D gene is TRBD1 (5 bases). V was pared by 5 bases and J by 4 bases, with 15 bases between. Germline V gives CDR1 LNHDA, CDR2 SQIVND (reference sequence). This CDR3 region has 15 residues. CDR3 sequence reads: CASSPRTFGYNEQFF. CDR3 nucleotides: TGTGCCAGTAGTCCCCGGACATTCGGGTACAATGAGCAGTTCTTC.

This chain connects TRBV6-2 or TRBV6-3 to TRBJ1-5; possibly TRBD1 for D (5 bases). CDR3 length: 13 residues. V lost 5 bases and J 4 bases, leaving 9 bases between the germline ends. Germline V gene sequence: CDR1 MNHEY, CDR2 SVGEGT. The CDR3 DNA reads TGTGCCAGCAGTGAGCAGGGTAATCAGCCCCAGCATTTT. Translating gives CASSEQGNQPQHF.

This clone was picked up a small number of times. CDR3 sequence (DNA): TGTGCCACCAGTGACCCGCGAACCAAAGCGGCCGGTGGCTACACCTTC. Protein product: CATSDPRTKAAGGYTF. The V and J genes are TRBV24-1 and TRBJ1-2; no clear D gene. With 4 bases removed from V and 7 bases from J, the gap between germline ends came to 21 bases. The CDR3 runs 16 residues. Germline CDR1 KGHDR, CDR2 SFDVKD.

The chain combines TRBV6-5 with TRBJ2-1; the D gene is possibly TRBD2 (6 bases). Germline lookup yields CDR1 MNHEY and CDR2 SVGAGI. The germline V and J ends were trimmed by 6 bases and 12 bases, with 18 bases remaining between them. CDR3 length: 13 residues. The CDR3 DNA is TGTGCCAGCAGCCCCCGGGGGTCGCTGGGGCAGTTCTTC. Translating it yields CASSPRGSLGQFF.

This clone has a handful of counts. This chain connects TRBV7-2 to TRBJ1-5, with TRBD1 identical over 9 bases. In germline, CDR1 is SGHTA, CDR2 FQGNSA. CDR3 length: 19 residues. Trimming took 0 bases from V and 7 from J; bases not matched to a gene: 16. The DNA of the CDR3 is TGTGCCAGCAGCTTAGCCCCGGGACAGGGCTTCAAGGGGTCACAGCCCCAGCATTTT. Its protein is CASSLAPGQGFKGSQPQHF.